This TCR beta chain was found in a study of shared clonotypes between healthy human individuals. Every subset's genomic DNA went evenly onto several immunoSEQ plates. Repertoires were generated with immunoSEQ multiplex PCR, while TCRdb's copy carries only in-frame clones and drops some. The sample holds 650,000 to 800,000 clones, 72% seen once. Findings and caveats of the study: Non-shared clonotypes had lower generation probabilities than clonotypes shared by all four sorted-subset donors. Memory subsets generally showed smaller estimated richness than naive subsets did.

As concerns this clone: The antigen remains undetermined.

V dropped 1 base and J dropped 4; count of bases not matched to a gene: 12. The CDR3 is 17 amino acids. The germline gives CDR1 SGHDT, CDR2 YYEEEE. This clonotype originated in a woman younger than 45 in good health. The chain recombines TRBV5-6 with TRBJ2-3; 7 bases match TRBD2. Sequencing was carried out using memory CD4+ T cells sorted from blood. The subset is: CD45RA-negative fraction. The CDR3 reads CASSLRSRGRVSDTQYF. Written as DNA, the CDR3 is TGTGCCAGCAGCTTGAGGAGTAGAGGGAGGGTCTCAGATACGCAGTATTTT.